Listed below are T cell receptor beta chains from one sample, sequenced in a study of blood T cell repertoires in COVID-19. Sequencing used immunoSEQ multiplex PCR; TCRdb keeps in-frame clones, though not all of them. The sample carries 400,000 to 550,000 clones, 70% to 90% recorded once. The sequencing sample was made of PBMCs or T cells enriched from blood (not recorded which). The source is a woman younger than 30 with acute COVID-19. Each CDR3 is given with its conserved first and last residue.

v_call: TRBV6-2/TRBV6-3
j_call: TRBJ2-7
cdr3_aa: CASSRTVDEQYF

v_call: TRBV6-2/TRBV6-3
j_call: TRBJ2-1
cdr3_aa: CASSYSYGSNYEQFF

v_call: TRBV29-1
j_call: TRBJ2-7
cdr3_aa: CSVEETSDEQYF

v_call: TRBV6-4
j_call: TRBJ2-7
cdr3_aa: CASSDSQGHYEQYF

v_call: TRBV19
j_call: TRBJ2-5
cdr3_aa: CASSPWTGVETQYF

v_call: TRBV12-3/TRBV12-4
j_call: TRBJ1-2
cdr3_aa: CASSLSRDYGYTF

v_call: TRBV30
j_call: TRBJ2-3
cdr3_aa: CAWSTGDTQYF

v_call: TRBV29-1
j_call: TRBJ2-7
cdr3_aa: CSVEVARGNEQYF

v_call: TRBV5-4
j_call: TRBJ2-7
cdr3_aa: CASSPWTSGSSYEQYF

v_call: TRBV2
j_call: TRBJ1-1
cdr3_aa: CASPGVTEAFF

v_call: TRBV7-9
j_call: TRBJ1-1
cdr3_aa: CASSTRQGVNTEAFF

v_call: TRBV5-1
j_call: TRBJ1-1
cdr3_aa: CASSLQARLNTEAFF

v_call: TRBV5-1
j_call: TRBJ2-3
cdr3_aa: CASSSTIADTQYF

v_call: TRBV5-8
j_call: TRBJ1-4
cdr3_aa: CASSDRGLANEKLFF

v_call: TRBV9
j_call: TRBJ1-4
cdr3_aa: CASSFQGISNEKLFF

v_call: TRBV3-1/TRBV3-2
j_call: TRBJ2-3
cdr3_aa: CASSQAPDTQYF

v_call: TRBV9
j_call: TRBJ2-3
cdr3_aa: CASSTPGQGDPDTQYF

v_call: TRBV3-1/TRBV3-2
j_call: TRBJ1-6
cdr3_aa: CASSQGARGSSPLHF

v_call: TRBV4-3
j_call: TRBJ1-5
cdr3_aa: CASSPGQLSNQPQHF

v_call: TRBV27
j_call: TRBJ2-7
cdr3_aa: CASSWGQGEFEQYF

v_call: TRBV10-1
j_call: TRBJ1-1
cdr3_aa: CATSRGMNTEAFF

v_call: TRBV11-2
j_call: TRBJ2-1
cdr3_aa: CASSARAGTRTEQFF

v_call: TRBV10-2
j_call: TRBJ2-5
cdr3_aa: CASLTGGVSETQYF

v_call: TRBV25-1
j_call: TRBJ1-6
cdr3_aa: CASSEGDRKVSPLHF

v_call: TRBV2
j_call: TRBJ1-5
cdr3_aa: CASSEAINQPQHF

v_call: TRBV25-1
j_call: TRBJ2-1
cdr3_aa: CASRDRGYNEQFF

v_call: TRBV20-1
j_call: TRBJ2-7
cdr3_aa: CSASGQGSYEQYF

v_call: TRBV9
j_call: TRBJ1-4
cdr3_aa: CASSSRTGFNEKLFF

v_call: TRBV19
j_call: TRBJ1-2
cdr3_aa: CASRHETAVLYGYTF

v_call: TRBV10-3
j_call: TRBJ2-1
cdr3_aa: CAHRDSIGEQFF

v_call: TRBV5-8
j_call: TRBJ1-5
cdr3_aa: CASSLGQGVDQPQHF